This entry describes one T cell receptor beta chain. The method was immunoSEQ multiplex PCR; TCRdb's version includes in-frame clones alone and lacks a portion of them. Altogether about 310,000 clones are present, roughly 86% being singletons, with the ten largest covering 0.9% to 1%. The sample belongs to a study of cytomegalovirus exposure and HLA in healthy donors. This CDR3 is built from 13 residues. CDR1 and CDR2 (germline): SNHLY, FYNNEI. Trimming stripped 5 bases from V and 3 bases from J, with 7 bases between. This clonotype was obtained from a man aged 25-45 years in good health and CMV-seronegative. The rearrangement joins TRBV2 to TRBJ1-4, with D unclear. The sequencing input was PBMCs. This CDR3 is CASSLAPNEKLFF. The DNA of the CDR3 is TGTGCCAGCAGTTTAGCTCCTAATGAAAAACTGTTTTTT.